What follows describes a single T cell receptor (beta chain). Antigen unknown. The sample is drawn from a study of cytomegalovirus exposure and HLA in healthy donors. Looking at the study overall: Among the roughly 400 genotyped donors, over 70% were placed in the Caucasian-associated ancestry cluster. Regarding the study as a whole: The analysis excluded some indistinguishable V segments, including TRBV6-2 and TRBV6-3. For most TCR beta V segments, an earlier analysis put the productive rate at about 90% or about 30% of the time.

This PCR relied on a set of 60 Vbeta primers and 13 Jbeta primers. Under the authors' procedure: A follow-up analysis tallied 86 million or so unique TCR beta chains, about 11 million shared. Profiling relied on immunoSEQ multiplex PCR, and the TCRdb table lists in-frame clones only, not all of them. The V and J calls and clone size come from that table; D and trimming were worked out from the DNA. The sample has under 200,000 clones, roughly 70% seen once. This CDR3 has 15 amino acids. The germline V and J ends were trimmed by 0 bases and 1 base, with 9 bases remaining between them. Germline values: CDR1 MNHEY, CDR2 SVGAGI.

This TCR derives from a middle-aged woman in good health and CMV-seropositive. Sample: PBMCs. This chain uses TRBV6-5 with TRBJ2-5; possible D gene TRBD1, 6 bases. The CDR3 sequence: CASSYSWTAQETQYF. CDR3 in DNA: TGTGCCAGCAGTTACTCTTGGACAGCCCAAGAGACCCAGTACTTC.